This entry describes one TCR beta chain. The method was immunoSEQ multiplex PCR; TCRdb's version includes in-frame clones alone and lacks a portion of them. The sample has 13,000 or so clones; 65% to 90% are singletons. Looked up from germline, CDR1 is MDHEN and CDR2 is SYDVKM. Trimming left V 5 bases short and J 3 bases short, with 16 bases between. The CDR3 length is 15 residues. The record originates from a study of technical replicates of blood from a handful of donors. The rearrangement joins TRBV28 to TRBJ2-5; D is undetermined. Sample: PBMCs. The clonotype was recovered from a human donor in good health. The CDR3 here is CASSPLRKEKETQYF. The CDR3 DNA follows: TGTGCCAGCAGTCCTCTTAGAAAAGAGAAAGAGACCCAGTACTTC. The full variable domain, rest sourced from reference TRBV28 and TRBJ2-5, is DVKVTQSSRYLVKRTGEKVFLECVQDMDHENMFWYRQDPGLGLRLIYFSYDVKMKEKGDIPEGYSVSREKKERFSLILESASTNQTSMYLCASSPLRKEKETQYFGPGTRLLVL.